This T cell receptor beta chain was found in a study of T cell changes during pregnancy in multiple sclerosis. The repertoire was sequenced with immunoSEQ multiplex PCR; TCRdb's copy has only in-frame clones and lacks some. The profile covers 55,000 to 75,000 clones, with about 90% appearing a single time and over 1.1% taken by the ten largest. This CDR3 has 15 residues. V lost 0 bases and J lost 8; bases outside the gene matches: 6. CDR1 is MNHNS, CDR2 SASEGT, per germline. The input for sequencing was peripheral blood, taken after pregnancy. The rearrangement uses TRBV6-1 and TRBJ2-1, with 8 bases lining up with TRBD2. This receptor was identified in a female donor with multiple sclerosis, enrolled in a pregnancy study. CDR3 nucleotides: TGTGCCAGCAGTGAAGCGCTCGCGGGGGGACATGAGCAGTTCTTC. It encodes CASSEALAGGHEQFF.